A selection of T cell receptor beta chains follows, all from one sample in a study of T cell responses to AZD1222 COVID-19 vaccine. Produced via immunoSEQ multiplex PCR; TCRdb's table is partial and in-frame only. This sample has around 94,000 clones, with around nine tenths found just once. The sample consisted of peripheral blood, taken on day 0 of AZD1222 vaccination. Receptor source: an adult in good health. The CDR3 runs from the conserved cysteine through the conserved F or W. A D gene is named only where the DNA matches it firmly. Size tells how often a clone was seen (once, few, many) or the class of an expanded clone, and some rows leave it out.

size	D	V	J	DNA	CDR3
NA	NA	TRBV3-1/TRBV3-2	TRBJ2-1	TGTGCCAGCAGCCAAGGGAGCGGGCCCGCAAATGAGCAGTTCTTC	CASSQGSGPANEQFF
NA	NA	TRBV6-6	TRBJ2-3	TGTGCCAGCAGCCCCCCAGTGGTTCGAGATGATACGCAGTATTTT	CASSPPVVRDDTQYF
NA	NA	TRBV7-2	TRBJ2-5	TGTGCCAGCAGCTTAGTGGCAGACCCTCAAGAGACCCAGTACTTC	CASSLVADPQETQYF
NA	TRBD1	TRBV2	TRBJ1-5	TGTGCCAGCAGTCTGCGGACAGGGGGCAATCAGCCCCAGCATTTT	CASSLRTGGNQPQHF
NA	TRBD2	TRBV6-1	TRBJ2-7	TGTGCCAGCAGTGAAGCCGGCAGCGGGGGGGCTGGGGAGCAGTACTTC	CASSEAGSGGAGEQYF
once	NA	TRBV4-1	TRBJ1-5	TGCGCCAGCTCTCAGGCCCGCAATCAGCCCCAGCATTTT	CASSQARNQPQHF
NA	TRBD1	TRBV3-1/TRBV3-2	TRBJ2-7	TGTGCCAGCAGCCAAGCCAGACAGGGGCCAGCCTACGAGCAGTACTTC	CASSQARQGPAYEQYF
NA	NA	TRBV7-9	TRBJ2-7	TGTGCCAGCGGACTATACGAGCAGTACTTC	CASGLYEQYF
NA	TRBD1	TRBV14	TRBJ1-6	TGTGCCAGCAGCCTAATGACAGGGGGATCACCCCTCCACTTT	CASSLMTGGSPLHF
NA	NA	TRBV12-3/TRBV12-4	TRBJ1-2	TGTGCCAGCAGTAGAGACACAGGGCTCGGCTACACCTTC	CASSRDTGLGYTF
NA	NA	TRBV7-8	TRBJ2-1	TGTGCCAGCAGCTTAGGGCCTCTCCTAGCGAACAATGAGCAGTTCTTC	CASSLGPLLANNEQFF
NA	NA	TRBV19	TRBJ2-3	TGTGCCACCGAACCCGGGACTAGCACAGATACGCAGTATTTT	CATEPGTSTDTQYF
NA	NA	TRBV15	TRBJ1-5	TGTGCCACCAGCAGACAGTTCGGCCAGCCCCAGCATTTT	CATSRQFGQPQHF
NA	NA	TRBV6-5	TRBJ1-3	TGTGCCAGCAGTTACCCCTCTATTACGGCTGGAAACACCATATATTTT	CASSYPSITAGNTIYF
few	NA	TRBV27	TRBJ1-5	TGTGCCAGCAGTTTAGATAAGAATCAGCCCCAGCATTTT	CASSLDKNQPQHF
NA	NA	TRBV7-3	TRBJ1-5	TGTGCCAGCAGCTTAGGGATAGGGAATAGCAATCAGCCCCAGCATTTT	CASSLGIGNSNQPQHF
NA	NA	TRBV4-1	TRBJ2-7	TGCGCCAGCAGCGGGCAGGTCGCCTACGAGCAGTACTTC	CASSGQVAYEQYF
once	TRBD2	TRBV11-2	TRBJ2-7	TGTGCCAGCAGCTTTGGGGAGGGTAGCGGGAGTTACGAGCAGTACTTC	CASSFGEGSGSYEQYF
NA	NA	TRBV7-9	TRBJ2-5	TGTGCCAGCAGCCTAGGGGCAGGCCAAGAGACCCAGTACTTC	CASSLGAGQETQYF
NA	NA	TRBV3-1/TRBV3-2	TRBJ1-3	TGTGCCAGCAGCCAAGATCGGAGGCCCGACTCTGGAAACACCATATATTTT	CASSQDRRPDSGNTIYF
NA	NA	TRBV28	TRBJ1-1	TGTGCCAGCAGGACAGGCGGCACTGAAGCTTTCTTT	CASRTGGTEAFF
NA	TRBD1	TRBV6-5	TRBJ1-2	TGTGCCAGCACCGGGGGGACAGGAGCTCTCTATGGCTACACCTTC	CASTGGTGALYGYTF
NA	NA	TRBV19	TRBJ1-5	TGTGCCAGTACGGAGGGCAATCAGCCCCAGCATTTT	CASTEGNQPQHF
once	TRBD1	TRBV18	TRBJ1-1	TGTGCCAGCTCCTTCGCCGAACCGACAGGGGGCACTGAAGCTTTCTTT	CASSFAEPTGGTEAFF
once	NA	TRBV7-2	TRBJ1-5	TGTGCCAGCAGCTTAGATCAGGGATGGCAGCCCCAGCATTTT	CASSLDQGWQPQHF
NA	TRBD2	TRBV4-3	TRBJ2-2	TGCGCCAGCAGCCAAGAGGGTCTTGGCGGGGGGGCAATCGGGGAGCTGTTTTTT	CASSQEGLGGGAIGELFF
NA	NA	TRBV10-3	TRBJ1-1	TGTGCCATCAGTGACGCAGGCGGGAACACTGAAGCTTTCTTT	CAISDAGGNTEAFF
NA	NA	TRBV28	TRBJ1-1	TGTGCCAGCAGTTCGCAGATGGATACAGCTTTCTTT	CASSSQMDTAFF
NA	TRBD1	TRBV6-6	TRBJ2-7	TGTGCCAGCAGACCCCCGGGACAGGGGTACTACGAGCAGTACTTC	CASRPPGQGYYEQYF
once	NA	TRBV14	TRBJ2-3	TGTGCCAGCAGCTCTCTGTATACGCAGTATTTT	CASSSLYTQYF
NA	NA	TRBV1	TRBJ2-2	TGCACCAGCAGCCAAGATGGTAAGGGTTTGTGGGGAACGAGAGCTAACACCGGGGAGCTGTTTTTT	CTSSQDGKGLWGTRANTGELFF
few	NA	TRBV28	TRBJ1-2	TGTGCCAGCAGCCGGGGCCAAGCTACTGGCTACACCTTC	CASSRGQATGYTF
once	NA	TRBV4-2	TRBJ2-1	TGTGCCAGCAGCCAAGAAATGGCGGAGTACAATGAGCAGTTCTTC	CASSQEMAEYNEQFF
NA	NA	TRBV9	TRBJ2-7	TGTGCCAGCAGCACCACGGACAGCTCTTCCTACGACGAGCAGTACTTC	CASSTTDSSSYDEQYF
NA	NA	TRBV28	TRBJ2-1	TGTGCCAGCAGTCCTTCCGGACCTCAGTTCTTC	CASSPSGPQFF
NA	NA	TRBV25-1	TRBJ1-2	TGTGCCAGCAGTGAACAAATTCACCGTGGCTACACCTTC	CASSEQIHRGYTF